This TCR beta chain was sequenced for a study of Ad26.COV2.S vaccination and SARS-CoV-2 variants. A remark on this clone: Its antigen is unidentified.

Findings and caveats of the study: Comparability of non-spike TCR breadth was observed across vaccine and placebo recipients.

Here immunoSEQ multiplex PCR was the method, and the copy in TCRdb shows in-frame clones only, minus some. The profile covers 300,000 to 350,000 clones, with roughly 90% appearing a single time and roughly 6% taken by the ten largest. V lost 2 bases and J 2 bases, leaving 5 bases between the germline ends. The CDR3 is 13 amino acids. The germline V gene encodes CDR1 ENHRY and CDR2 SYGVKD. The treatment denotes: approximately 18 received Ad26.COV2.S at low or high dose, single or two shots; about 5 received placebo; per-sample allocation not given. Sampling was done on day 63 after the first vaccine or placebo injection. Expressing Wuhan-strain SARS-CoV-2 spike, an Ad26 vector served as the vaccine.

The J gene is TRBJ2-3, the V gene TRBV10-3; D ambiguous. The sequenced sample was peripheral blood, obtained in a trial of Ad26.COV2.S vaccine versus placebo. This TCR came from a person aged 18-65 years who received the Ad26.COV2.S COVID-19 vaccine or a placebo. The CDR3 coding sequence is TGTGCCATCAGTGAGGGAATCACAGATACGCAGTATTTT. This encodes CAISEGITDTQYF.